The source of this T cell receptor (beta chain) is a study of control samples from healthy donors and cancer patients. The method was immunoSEQ multiplex PCR; TCRdb's version includes in-frame clones alone and lacks a portion of them. Of some 71,000 clones in the sample, roughly 90% were seen once. The CDR3 consists of 15 residues. The germline V gene encodes CDR1 KGHSY and CDR2 FQNENV. V lost 4 bases, J lost 6 bases, and 13 bases lay in between. The clonotype was recovered from a man in his sixties with colorectal cancer. Sequencing was performed on PBMCs. The gene calls are TRBV16 and TRBJ1-6; D might be TRBD1 (6 bases). The CDR3: CASSRQGRANSPLHF. The CDR3 coding sequence is TGTGCCAGCAGCCGTCAGGGGAGGGCTAATTCACCCCTCCACTTT.